This TCR beta chain was identified during a study of blood T cell repertoires in COVID-19. This clone showed up just a few times. Original processing methods: Estimates of nucleated cell counts were drawn from the amplification of reference gene primers. Method: immunoSEQ multiplex PCR; TCRdb's copy keeps in-frame clones and lacks some. That table is the source of V, J and clone size, and D and trimming were worked out from the DNA. The table records approximately 200,000 clones, 65% to 90% of them present only once. The trim removed 5 bases at V and 3 bases at J, leaving 2 bases unmatched. CDR1 is SGHAT and CDR2 is FQNNGV in the germline V gene. CDR3 length: 14 residues.

The J gene is TRBJ1-2, the V gene TRBV11-2; 11 nucleotides align to TRBD1. Sequenced sample: peripheral blood. The source of this sequence is a man in his fifties with acute or convalescent COVID-19. CDR3 residues: CASSGQGADYGYTF. In DNA form, the CDR3 reads TGTGCCAGCAGCGGACAGGGGGCAGACTATGGCTACACCTTC.